This T cell receptor beta chain was retrieved from a study of T cells after yellow fever vaccination. In the study overall: Any fraction with a low cell number was prepared using SMART-Seq v4 Ultra Low Input.

This clonotype has just a few counts. What it binds is not known. The CDR3 sequence is 13 residues long. The V segment lost 8 bases and the J segment 0 bases; nucleotides outside the gene matches: 4. Looked up from germline, CDR1 is SQVTM and CDR2 is ANQGSEA. Conversion of TCR transcripts into cDNA relied on 5'RACE template switching, which added a universal primer site and UMIs. TCRdb re-analysed the 5' RACE reads in MiXCR, keeping a single row per CDR3 protein. The sample holds approximately 550,000 distinct CDR3 sequences, roughly 19% seen once. General study results and limits: The appearance of a small share of clonotypes in both CD4 and CD8 compartments was observed. The presence of abundant clonotypes contaminating from the bulk population was possible in FACS-sorted repertoires.

The chain links TRBV29-1 to TRBJ2-7; 10 nucleotides match TRBD1. The sequence came from a man under 40 who received the YFV17D yellow fever vaccine. This specimen consisted of PBMCs, obtained 15 days after the yellow fever booster vaccination. The CDR3 is CSTRTGGSYEQYF. The CDR3 DNA sequence: TGCAGCACAAGGACAGGGGGCTCCTACGAGCAGTACTTC.